What follows are 27 T cell receptor beta chains derived from one specimen sequenced in a study of radiation and T cells in renal cell carcinoma. Clones were sequenced by immunoSEQ multiplex PCR, and TCRdb holds only the in-frame ones, with some missing. The sample consists of more than 150,000 clones, about 87% of them appearing once. Time point meaning: blood 2 weeks post-SBRT. Described treatment: 15 Gy SBRT to primary tumor, nephrectomy 4 weeks later. Here the sequenced sample was blood, taken from a patient whose treatment included radiotherapy and nephrectomy. These receptors were collected from a woman in her fifties or sixties with renal cell carcinoma.

The chain is built from TRBV5-5 and TRBJ2-6; D might be TRBD2 (6 bases). Germline V CDR1 and CDR2: SGHKS, YYEKEE (reference sequence). This CDR3 region has 17 residues. The germline V and J ends were trimmed by 4 bases and 0 bases, with 14 bases remaining between them. The CDR3 sequence is CASSPPGVSSGANVLTF. DNA for the CDR3: TGTGCCAGCAGCCCTCCGGGGGTGAGCTCTGGGGCCAACGTCCTGACTTTC.

The rearrangement uses TRBV9 and TRBJ2-5; 11 nucleotides align to TRBD1. Germline V lookup: CDR1 SGDLS, CDR2 YYNGEE. J was trimmed by 1 base and V by 2 bases; bases with no gene match: 4. CDR3 length: 16 residues. The CDR3 nucleotides read TGTGCCAGCAGCGTCTCTGGGACAGGGGGCCAAGAGACCCAGTACTTC. This sequence encodes CASSVSGTGGQETQYF.

This chain uses TRBV9 with TRBJ1-3; 7 bases align to TRBD1. This CDR3 is built from 14 residues. The V and J ends lost 2 bases and 6 bases, in that order; junction bases with no gene match: 5. Germline V gives CDR1 SGDLS, CDR2 YYNGEE. CDR3 protein: CASSVTGAENTIYF. CDR3 nucleotides: TGTGCCAGCAGCGTTACAGGGGCGGAAAACACCATATATTTT. Combining the CDR3 with reference TRBV9 and TRBJ1-3 gives the whole variable domain DSGVTQTPKHLITATGQRVTLRCSPRSGDLSVYWYQQSLDQGLQFLIQYYNGEERAKGNILERFSAQQFPDLHSELNLSSLELGDSALYFCASSVTGAENTIYFGEGSWLTVV.

The J gene is TRBJ1-5, the V gene TRBV19; TRBD1 matches 7 bases. Germline V gene lookup returns CDR1 LNHDA and CDR2 SQIVND (reference sequence). The CDR3 has 13 amino acids. V was pared by 10 bases and J by 4 bases, with 7 bases of the junction left unmatched. CDR3 coding DNA: TGTGCCACCCGCCTACAGGGGAATCAGCCCCAGCATTTT. This encodes CATRLQGNQPQHF.

The chain employs TRBV2 and TRBJ2-1; 12 positions agree with TRBD2. The CDR3 loop spans 15 amino acids. The germline gives CDR1 SNHLY, CDR2 FYNNEI. V was clipped by 7 bases and J by 12 bases; unmatched bases: 13. The CDR3 nucleotides read TGTGCCAGCAAAACTCTAGCGGGGGGGAAGGGCGTGCAGTTCTTC. Translation gives CASKTLAGGKGVQFF.

The chain carries TRBV5-1 and TRBJ1-1; 7 positions match TRBD1. V dropped 6 bases and J dropped 3; count of bases not matched to a gene: 11. The V gene's germline CDR1 is SGHRS and CDR2 YFSETQ. The CDR3 totals 15 residues. The chain's CDR3 is CASNPLAGGDTEAFF. The CDR3 DNA follows: TGCGCCAGCAACCCGTTAGCAGGGGGGGACACTGAAGCTTTCTTT.

The V gene is TRBV7-2, the J gene TRBJ2-1; 9 bases are shared with TRBD2. V shed 6 bases, J shed 6 bases, and the junction held 12 bases outside the gene matches. The germline CDR1 and CDR2 sequences are SGHTA and FQGNSA. This CDR3 has 16 residues. CDR3 loop: CASRLISGGKTNEQFF. The CDR3 nucleotides read TGTGCCAGCAGGCTGATTAGCGGGGGTAAGACCAATGAGCAGTTCTTC.

This sequence joins TRBV5-4 and TRBJ2-7; D is perhaps TRBD2 (5 bases). With 0 bases removed from V and 2 bases from J, the gap between germline ends came to 6 bases. This CDR3 region has 13 residues. CDR1 SGHNT and CDR2 YYREEE come from the germline V gene (reference sequence). The CDR3 spells CASSLAGTYEQYF. CDR3 in DNA: TGTGCCAGCAGCTTGGCCGGGACCTACGAGCAGTACTTC.

The chain recombines TRBV7-9 with TRBJ1-2; no clear D gene. Germline V CDR1 and CDR2: SEHNR, FQNEAQ (reference sequence). The ends were cut back, 1 base at V and 10 bases at J, with 13 bases in the middle. The CDR3 totals 13 residues. The CDR3 region has the DNA TGTGCCAGCAGCTTAGGAGGGAATGGGGACTACACCTTC. Protein sequence: CASSLGGNGDYTF.

The rearrangement uses TRBV7-6 and TRBJ2-1; TRBD2 matches at 10 bases. The CDR3 totals 15 residues. Trimming took 5 bases from V and 4 from J; bases not matched to a gene: 5. Germline CDR1 reads SGHVS; CDR2 reads FNYEAQ. This chain's CDR3 is CASSIERGGYNEQFF. CDR3 sequence (DNA): TGTGCCAGCAGCATCGAGCGGGGGGGGTACAATGAGCAGTTCTTC.

The count of this clone is one. The chain carries TRBV7-2 and TRBJ2-7; TRBD1 agrees at 8 bases. V shed 4 bases, J shed 3 bases, and the junction held 5 bases outside the gene matches. Germline lookup yields CDR1 SGHTA and CDR2 FQGNSA. CDR3 size: 14 residues. CDR3 residues: CASSSDRDLYEQYF. The CDR3 nucleotides read TGTGCCAGCAGCTCGGACAGGGACCTCTACGAGCAGTACTTC.

The chain recombines TRBV30 with TRBJ1-5; D gene uncertain. Germline-derived CDR1 and CDR2 are GTSNPN and SVGIG (reference sequence). The CDR3 sequence is 13 residues long. V lost 0 bases and J lost 10, with 13 bases in between. For the CDR3, the DNA is TGTGCCTGGAGTGTCTTGGGCACCCACCCCCAGCATTTT. Its protein product is CAWSVLGTHPQHF.

This chain links TRBV5-3 with TRBJ2-1, with 9 nucleotides matching TRBD1. TRBV5-3 is an ORF, and what it does is uncertain. J lost 0 bases, V lost 4 bases, and 11 bases had no gene match. The CDR3 has 18 amino acids. CDR3 nucleotides: TGTGCCAGAAGCCCTAGGGGCCGGGACAGGGCCTCCTACAATGAGCAGTTCTTC. Translated, it gives CARSPRGRDRASYNEQFF.

The rearrangement links TRBV7-9 to TRBJ1-4, with 7 positions matching TRBD1. CDR3 length: 15 residues. Germline V gives CDR1 SEHNR, CDR2 FQNEAQ (reference sequence). V lost 7 bases to trimming and J lost 0 bases; unmatched junction nucleotides: 5. CDR3 sequence (DNA): TGTGCCAGCACCTCAGGGGGAGCAACTAATGAAAAACTGTTTTTT. Protein: CASTSGGATNEKLFF.

In this sample, this clone turned up a few times. V is TRBV30 and J is TRBJ1-1, with TRBD1 identical over 7 bases. The CDR3 loop spans 15 amino acids. V shed 4 bases and J 5 bases; nucleotides not matched to a gene: 13. The germline gives CDR1 GTSNPN, CDR2 SVGIG (reference sequence). Written as DNA, the CDR3 is TGTGCCTGGACCAACCCACGGGACAGATCAACTGAAGCTTTCTTT. As protein: CAWTNPRDRSTEAFF.

The chain joins TRBV5-4 to TRBJ2-7; the D gene is possibly TRBD2 (5 bases). Looked up from germline, CDR1 is SGHNT and CDR2 is YYREEE (reference sequence). The CDR3 runs 13 residues. Deletions cut 0 bases from V and 4 bases from J, with 8 bases between. The CDR3 DNA sequence: TGTGCCAGCAGCTTGGATCTAGCTTACGAGCAGTACTTC. Its protein product is CASSLDLAYEQYF.

The chain recombines TRBV5-1 with TRBJ2-3; 9 positions agree with TRBD1. Germline V gene sequence: CDR1 SGHRS, CDR2 YFSETQ. CDR3 length: 16 amino acids. V dropped 0 bases and J dropped 6; count of bases not matched to a gene: 8. The CDR3 DNA reads as TGCGCCAGCAGCTTGGTCGGACAGGGGTCGGTGGATACGCAGTATTTT. It translates to CASSLVGQGSVDTQYF.

J is TRBJ2-7 and V is TRBV18; the D is unclear. The V end lost 4 bases, the J end lost 4 bases, and 11 bases lay between the germline ends. The CDR3 sequence is 13 residues long. The germline V gene has CDR1 KGHSH and CDR2 LQKENI. CDR3 DNA: TGTGCCAGCTCACAAAATCCCGGTTACGAGCAGTACTTC. Protein product: CASSQNPGYEQYF. Supplemented by reference TRBV18 and TRBJ2-7, the full variable domain reads NAGVMQNPRHLVRRRGQEARLRCSPMKGHSHVYWYRQLPEEGLKFMVYLQKENIIDESGMPKERFSAEFPKEGPSILRIQQVVRGDSAAYFCASSQNPGYEQYFGPGTRLTVT.

The chain uses TRBV5-6 and TRBJ2-3; D is possibly TRBD1 or TRBD2 (5 bases each). Trimming pared 2 bases from V and 3 bases from J, leaving 22 bases between. Germline V gene lookup returns CDR1 SGHDT and CDR2 YYEEEE. The CDR3 spans 18 residues. CDR3 loop: CASSFYMGREGWTDTQYF. DNA for the CDR3: TGTGCCAGCAGCTTTTATATGGGAAGAGAGGGGTGGACAGATACGCAGTATTTT.

The V gene is TRBV6-6, the J gene TRBJ2-5; tentative D call: TRBD1 (6 bases). Germline values: CDR1 MNHNY, CDR2 SVGAGI (reference sequence). Trimming removed 2 bases from V and 3 bases from J, with 10 bases in between. The CDR3 has 14 amino acids. DNA for the CDR3: TGTGCCAGCAGTTACGGACAGTTTAAAGAGACCCAGTACTTC. It codes for CASSYGQFKETQYF.

V gene TRBV7-9 combines with J gene TRBJ2-3; 12 bases agree with TRBD2. CDR3 length: 15 residues. Germline assignment: CDR1 SEHNR and CDR2 FQNEAQ (reference sequence). Germline trimming cut 11 bases from V and 4 bases from J; bases unmatched to any gene: 10. The CDR3 bases are TGTGCCTCTAGCGGGGGGGCACTCGTGGCAGATACGCAGTATTTT. Its translation: CASSGGALVADTQYF.

The chain has TRBV7-9 and TRBJ1-5; 7 nucleotides match TRBD1. Looked up from germline, CDR1 is SEHNR and CDR2 is FQNEAQ (reference sequence). V lost 5 bases, J lost 7 bases, and 8 bases stayed unmatched. This CDR3 is 14 amino acids long. The CDR3 DNA reads TGTGCCAGCAGCCTCCCCGACAGGGCCCAGCCCCAGCATTTT. It specifies CASSLPDRAQPQHF. The entire variable domain, with the rest obtained from reference TRBV7-9 and TRBJ1-5, is as follows: DTGVSQNPRHKITKRGQNVTFRCDPISEHNRLYWYRQTLGQGPEFLTYFQNEAQLEKSRLLSDRFSAERPKGSFSTLEIQRTEQGDSAMYLCASSLPDRAQPQHFGDGTRLSIL.

This clone was detected only a few times. The chain joins TRBV6-5 to TRBJ1-6; a possible D gene is TRBD1 (6 bases). Germline V gene lookup returns CDR1 MNHEY and CDR2 SVGAGI. Trimming pared 5 bases from V and 7 bases from J, leaving 9 bases between. The CDR3 sequence is 13 residues long. CDR3 protein: CASSVDRNSPLHF. The CDR3 DNA follows: TGTGCCAGCAGTGTCGACAGGAATTCACCCCTCCACTTT.

This sequence joins TRBV4-2 and TRBJ1-5, with no clear D. Germline V gene data show CDR1 as LGHNA and CDR2 as YNFKEQ. V dropped 0 bases and J dropped 1 base, with 7 bases sitting between them. This CDR3 spans 15 amino acids. CDR3 residues: CASSQDGGSNQPQHF. The CDR3 nucleotides are TGTGCCAGCAGCCAAGATGGAGGGAGCAATCAGCCCCAGCATTTT.

In nucleotides, the CDR3 is TGTGCCAGCTCACCACCGACCGACAGGGGGAATGGCTACACCTTC. It yields the protein CASSPPTDRGNGYTF. The rearrangement joins TRBV18 to TRBJ1-2; 9 positions match TRBD1. Germline CDR1 reads KGHSH; CDR2 reads LQKENI. With 0 bases clipped from V and 6 bases from J, the junction kept 5 bases outside the gene matches. The CDR3 is 15 residues long.

The sample holds one count of this clone. This sequence joins TRBV21-1 and TRBJ2-3; the table gives TRBD2 as D, unverified against the DNA. TRBV21-1 is classified as a pseudogene. The CDR3 is made up of 17 amino acids. The chain's CDR3 is CASSGTSGDPRADTQYF. DNA of the CDR3: TGTGCCAGCAGCGGGACTAGCGGGGACCCCCGGGCCGATACGCAGTATTTT.

J is TRBJ1-3 and V is TRBV5-1; D is ambiguous. CDR3 size: 16 residues. Germline assignment: CDR1 SGHRS and CDR2 YFSETQ. Between the trimmed V and J ends, which lost 7 bases and 2 bases, there was a span of 19 bases. The CDR3 nucleotides are TGCGCCAGCGCTCCTTCGGCAGGAGCGACTGGAAACACCATATATTTT. The encoded protein is CASAPSAGATGNTIYF. Drawing the rest from reference TRBV5-1 and TRBJ1-3, the complete variable domain is KAGVTQTPRYLIKTRGQQVTLSCSPISGHRSVSWYQQTPGQGLQFLFEYFSETQRNKGNFPGRFSGRQFSNSRSEMNVSTLELGDSALYLCASAPSAGATGNTIYFGEGSWLTVV.